This entry features one TCR beta chain sequence. What it binds is unknown. The sample originates from a study of T cell responses to AZD1222 COVID-19 vaccine. Assay: immunoSEQ multiplex PCR; the TCRdb copy retains only in-frame clones and omits some. The sample comprises nearly 200,000 clones, 93% of which are singletons, and more than 0.8% rests with the top ten. Study observations and caveats: In a largely white British group with more females than males, clonal diversity was possibly underestimated. Across spike, vaccine-associated CD4 TCRs were found, dominant at 160-218 and 743-854. Reports say nearly half of spike-specific TCRs go after unmutated variant regions.

This receptor was identified in an adult who received the AZD1222 COVID-19 vaccine. The sequenced sample was peripheral blood, obtained 28 days after the second AZD1222 dose.

The CDR3, as DNA: TGTGCCAGCAGTTTCCGACAGGCTGAAAAACTGTTTTTT. Its translation: CASSFRQAEKLFF. The chain is built from TRBV27 and TRBJ1-4; a possible D gene is TRBD1 (6 bases). The CDR3 has 13 residues. Trimming stripped 3 bases from V and 7 bases from J, with 9 bases between. Germline CDR1 reads MNHEY; CDR2 reads SMNVEV (reference sequence).